A single sample gave rise to the 26 T cell receptor beta chains below, sequenced in a study of cytotoxic CD8 clonotypes in ibrutinib-treated CLL. This table comes from immunoSEQ multiplex PCR, and its TCRdb copy is limited to in-frame clones, with some not included. The profile covers roughly 130,000 clones, with around 93% appearing a single time and 10% to 14% taken by the ten largest. The sample consisted of PBMCs, taken after 12 months of ibrutinib treatment. All receptors come from a human donor with chronic lymphocytic leukemia.

V gene TRBV6-5 combines with J gene TRBJ2-3; tentatively, D is TRBD1 (5 bases). The ends were cut back, 1 base at V and 3 bases at J, with 8 bases in the middle. This CDR3 is 14 amino acids long. Germline V lookup: CDR1 MNHEY, CDR2 SVGAGI. CDR3 residues: CASSYWAGTDTQYF. As DNA, the CDR3 is TGTGCCAGCAGTTACTGGGCAGGGACAGATACGCAGTATTTT.

This chain connects TRBV28 to TRBJ2-7, with TRBD2 matching over 8 bases. CDR3 length: 17 amino acids. Germline V gene sequence: CDR1 MDHEN, CDR2 SYDVKM. The V segment lost 3 bases and the J segment 0 bases; nucleotides outside the gene matches: 10. The CDR3 here is CASSFLFSGAPSYEQYF. The CDR3 DNA is TGTGCCAGCAGTTTCCTTTTTAGCGGGGCGCCCTCCTACGAGCAGTACTTC.

This chain links TRBV28 with TRBJ1-3; the D is unclear. This CDR3 spans 15 amino acids. The V end lost 5 bases, the J end lost 4 bases, and 15 bases lay between the germline ends. Germline values: CDR1 MDHEN, CDR2 SYDVKM. The chain's CDR3 is CASSESGSRGNTIYF. The CDR3 coding sequence is TGTGCCAGCAGTGAGTCTGGGTCTCGGGGAAACACCATATATTTT.

This clone was counted a few times. The chain has TRBV30 and TRBJ2-3, with 7 positions matching TRBD2. J lost 6 bases, V lost 1 base, and 10 bases had no gene match. Germline V gives CDR1 GTSNPN, CDR2 SVGIG (reference sequence). The CDR3 extends over 15 amino acids. The CDR3 loop reads CAWSDERGDADTQYF. The CDR3 nucleotides read TGTGCCTGGAGTGACGAGCGGGGCGATGCCGATACGCAGTATTTT.

The rearrangement links TRBV7-2 to TRBJ2-2; maybe TRBD1 (5 bases). V was pared by 5 bases and J by 4 bases, with 11 bases between. The CDR3 extends over 14 amino acids. CDR1 and CDR2 (germline): SGHTA, FQGNSA. DNA of the CDR3: TGTGCCAGCAGCCTTAGACAGATCACCGGGGAGCTGTTTTTT. Its translation: CASSLRQITGELFF.

This clone was seen just once. The chain recombines TRBV9 with TRBJ2-1, with D hard to call. Germline loops: CDR1 SGDLS, CDR2 YYNGEE. The CDR3 length is 14 residues. V lost 0 bases and J 8 bases, leaving 12 bases between the germline ends. The CDR3 loop reads CASSVGPVRDEQFF. The CDR3 DNA is TGTGCCAGCAGCGTAGGTCCGGTTCGGGATGAGCAGTTCTTC.

The CDR3 reads CASSPERRRSTEAFF. In DNA form, the CDR3 reads TGTGCCAGCTCACCAGAAAGGAGGAGAAGCACTGAAGCTTTCTTT. This chain joins TRBV18 and TRBJ1-1; no clear D gene. Germline CDR1 is KGHSH and CDR2 is LQKENI. Trimming removed 2 bases from V and 4 bases from J, with 14 bases in between. The CDR3 is made up of 15 amino acids.

The chain carries TRBV9 and TRBJ2-1, with 8 bases matching TRBD2. V trimming: 0 bases; J trimming: 5 bases; junction bases outside the gene matches: 4. The CDR3 is made up of 15 amino acids. CDR1 and CDR2 from the germline V gene are SGDLS and YYNGEE. CDR3 residues: CASSVDPAGDNEQFF. The CDR3, as DNA: TGTGCCAGCAGCGTAGACCCAGCGGGAGACAATGAGCAGTTCTTC.

The chain is built from TRBV2 and TRBJ2-7; 9 bases align to TRBD1. CDR3 length: 14 residues. Per germline, CDR1 SNHLY and CDR2 FYNNEI. V dropped 11 bases and J dropped 6; count of bases not matched to a gene: 14. The chain's CDR3 is CAVPRDREGSEQYF. CDR3 DNA sequence: TGTGCCGTACCGCGGGACAGGGAGGGATCCGAGCAGTACTTC.

The rearrangement links TRBV27 to TRBJ2-2; 13 nucleotides align to TRBD2. The CDR3 sequence is 18 residues long. The V gene's germline CDR1 is MNHEY and CDR2 SMNVEV (reference sequence). Unmatched junction bases numbered 11, after V lost 6 bases and J lost 4 bases. CDR3 in amino acids: CASSTGTSGTTGTGELFF. The CDR3 DNA follows: TGTGCCAGCAGCACCGGGACTAGCGGGACCACGGGCACCGGGGAGCTGTTTTTT.

This clone was observed a few times. The chain employs TRBV2 and TRBJ1-5; D gene ambiguous. The CDR3 spans 12 residues. V was shortened by 8 bases and J by 7 bases, with 12 bases between the two germline ends. Germline-derived CDR1 and CDR2 are SNHLY and FYNNEI. This CDR3 is CASDLGRQPQHF. CDR3 nucleotide sequence: TGTGCCAGCGACTTAGGCCGACAGCCCCAGCATTTT.

V usage is TRBV19 and J usage is TRBJ2-3; TRBD2 matches at 8 bases. The germline CDR1 and CDR2 sequences are LNHDA and SQIVND (reference sequence). The CDR3 totals 15 residues. Trimming removed 7 bases from V and 2 bases from J; junction bases left unmatched: 8. The CDR3 DNA sequence: TGTGCCAGTACTCGGCTAGCGGGTATCACAGATACGCAGTATTTT. Amino acid sequence: CASTRLAGITDTQYF.

The chain combines TRBV10-3 with TRBJ2-2, with D unclear. Trimming left V 1 base short and J 2 bases short, with 5 bases between. The CDR3 has 14 amino acids. Germline V CDR1 and CDR2: ENHRY, SYGVKD. CDR3 bases: TGTGCCATCAGTGAGTTTTCCAACACCGGGGAGCTGTTTTTT. It translates to CAISEFSNTGELFF.

The J gene is TRBJ2-1, the V gene TRBV5-4; D possibly matches TRBD1 or TRBD2 (5 bases each). Looked up from germline, CDR1 is SGHNT and CDR2 is YYREEE (reference sequence). This CDR3 has 14 amino acids. V lost 0 bases and J lost 2, with 6 bases in between. Written as DNA, the CDR3 is TGTGCCAGCAGCTTGGAGGGACCCTACAATGAGCAGTTCTTC. Translating gives CASSLEGPYNEQFF.

V and J are TRBV19 and TRBJ1-5; TRBD1 is a possible D gene (5 bases). The V end lost 3 bases, the J end lost 5 bases, and 17 bases lay between the germline ends. CDR3 length: 16 amino acids. The V gene's germline CDR1 is LNHDA and CDR2 SQIVND (reference sequence). The CDR3 loop is CASSIFPGGDDQPQHF. For the CDR3, the DNA is TGTGCCAGTAGTATCTTCCCTGGGGGGGACGATCAGCCCCAGCATTTT.

The chain joins TRBV16 to TRBJ2-7; no clear D gene. V was cut by 0 bases and J by 2 bases, with 11 bases left in between. This CDR3 contains 15 residues. CDR1 is KGHSY and CDR2 is FQNENV in the germline V gene. The CDR3 bases are TGTGCCAGCAGCCAATCAGGGTTTTCAACCTACGAGCAGTACTTC. Translating it yields CASSQSGFSTYEQYF.

CDR3: CASSLTPPTVFGRAEETQYF. The CDR3 coding sequence is TGTGCCAGCAGCCTTACCCCCCCTACCGTTTTCGGGAGGGCCGAGGAGACCCAGTACTTC. The rearrangement joins TRBV13 to TRBJ2-5, with 8 bases that match TRBD2. The trim removed 5 bases at V and 5 bases at J, leaving 25 bases unmatched. The germline gives CDR1 PRHDT, CDR2 FYEKMQ (reference sequence). This CDR3 region has 20 residues. Full variable domain (rest looked up from reference TRBV13 and TRBJ2-5): AAGVIQSPRHLIKEKRETATLKCYPIPRHDTVYWYQQGPGQDPQFLISFYEKMQSDKGSIPDRFSAQQFSDYHSELNMSSLELGDSALYFCASSLTPPTVFGRAEETQYFGPGTRLLVL.

The chain carries TRBV28 and TRBJ1-5; a possible D gene is TRBD1 (5 bases). The CDR3 totals 16 residues. CDR1 MDHEN and CDR2 SYDVKM come from the germline V gene. V gave up 6 bases and J gave up 4 bases, with 19 bases separating them. The CDR3 bases are TGTGCCAGCAGGGCCGGGACCCGCATAGGGAATCAGCCCCAGCATTTT. This sequence encodes CASRAGTRIGNQPQHF. The full variable domain, its missing parts supplied by reference TRBV28 and TRBJ1-5, is DVKVTQSSRYLVKRTGEKVFLECVQDMDHENMFWYRQDPGLGLRLIYFSYDVKMKEKGDIPEGYSVSREKKERFSLILESASTNQTSMYLCASRAGTRIGNQPQHFGDGTRLSIL.

This rearrangement joins TRBV19 to TRBJ2-3; no definite D call. Germline CDR1 LNHDA, CDR2 SQIVND (reference sequence). The length of the CDR3 is 12 residues. The V and J ends lost 4 bases and 4 bases respectively, with 6 bases between them. The CDR3 loop reads CASSTPPDTQYF. The DNA of the CDR3 is TGTGCCAGTAGTACCCCTCCAGATACGCAGTATTTT.

The V and J genes are TRBV18 and TRBJ2-5; 9 bases are a match to TRBD2. CDR3 size: 15 residues. Per the germline V gene, CDR1 is KGHSH and CDR2 is LQKENI. V lost 4 bases to trimming and J lost 2 bases; unmatched junction nucleotides: 5. The CDR3 protein is CASSLSSGVQETQYF. CDR3 DNA sequence: TGTGCCAGCTCACTTTCTAGCGGGGTACAAGAGACCCAGTACTTC.

V is TRBV9 and J is TRBJ2-2; D is undetermined. Germline V gene sequence: CDR1 SGDLS, CDR2 YYNGEE. The CDR3 contains 13 residues. Trimming cost V 5 bases and J 0 bases, with 5 bases left between them. CDR3: CASSGSNTGELFF. The CDR3 DNA is TGTGCCAGCAGTGGGTCGAACACCGGGGAGCTGTTTTTT.

With respect to this clone: This sample includes further DNA sequences coding for the same CDR3. V is TRBV29-1 and J is TRBJ1-1; tentatively, D is TRBD1 (5 bases). The CDR3 length is 12 residues. V shed 2 bases and J shed 4 bases, with 8 bases lying between them. Looked up from germline, CDR1 is SQVTM and CDR2 is ANQGSEA. In nucleotides, the CDR3 is TGCAGCGTTGAATTGGGGGGCACTGAAGCTTTCTTT. Amino acids: CSVELGGTEAFF.

The chain carries TRBV28 and TRBJ2-1; TRBD2 matches at 9 bases. Germline trimming cut 2 bases from V and 6 bases from J; bases unmatched to any gene: 20. The CDR3 has 20 residues. CDR1 and CDR2 from the germline V gene are MDHEN and SYDVKM. The CDR3 nucleotides read TGTGCCAGCAGTTTAGATTTGGCTCGAGCGGGAGGATTAATCGTCAATGAGCAGTTCTTC. Amino acid sequence: CASSLDLARAGGLIVNEQFF. Variable domain in full (rest from reference TRBV28 and TRBJ2-1): DVKVTQSSRYLVKRTGEKVFLECVQDMDHENMFWYRQDPGLGLRLIYFSYDVKMKEKGDIPEGYSVSREKKERFSLILESASTNQTSMYLCASSLDLARAGGLIVNEQFFGPGTRLTVL.

The chain combines TRBV27 with TRBJ1-2, with a weak D call TRBD1 (5 bases). The CDR3 runs to 14 residues. Trimming left V 6 bases short and J 4 bases short, with 15 bases between. Germline assignment: CDR1 MNHEY and CDR2 SMNVEV (reference sequence). The CDR3 here is CASSMGGTSYGYTF. Written as DNA, the CDR3 is TGTGCCAGCAGCATGGGGGGGACCTCCTATGGCTACACCTTC.

The V gene is TRBV4-3, the J gene TRBJ2-1; the match to TRBD2 covers 10 bases. J lost 7 bases, V lost 0 bases, and 9 bases had no gene match. CDR3 length: 17 residues. CDR1 LGHNA and CDR2 YSLEER come from the germline V gene. The CDR3 loop is CASSQDSWRSGRNEQFF. CDR3 coding DNA: TGCGCCAGCAGCCAAGATAGTTGGCGTAGCGGGAGGAATGAGCAGTTCTTC.

With respect to this clone: A junction boundary mismatches the germline segment, possibly from a read error. The rearrangement uses TRBV13 and TRBJ2-2; D might be TRBD2 (6 bases). The germline V gene encodes CDR1 PRHDT and CDR2 FYEKMQ (reference sequence). The CDR3 consists of 13 residues. CDR3 nucleotides: TGTGCCAGCAGCTTTACCCCCATCCGGGAGCTGTCTTTT. It translates to CASSFTPIRELSF.